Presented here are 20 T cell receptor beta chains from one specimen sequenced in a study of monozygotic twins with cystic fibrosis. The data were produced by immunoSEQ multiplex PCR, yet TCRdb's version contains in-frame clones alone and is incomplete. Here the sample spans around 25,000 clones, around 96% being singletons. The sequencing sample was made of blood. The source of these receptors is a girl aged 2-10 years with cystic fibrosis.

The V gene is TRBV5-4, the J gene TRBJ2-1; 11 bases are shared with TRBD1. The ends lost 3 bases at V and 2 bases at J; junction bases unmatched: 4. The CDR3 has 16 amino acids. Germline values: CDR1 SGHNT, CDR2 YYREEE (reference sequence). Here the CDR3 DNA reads TGTGCCAGCAGCTCCGGGACAGGGGGTACCTACAATGAGCAGTTCTTC. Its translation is CASSSGTGGTYNEQFF.

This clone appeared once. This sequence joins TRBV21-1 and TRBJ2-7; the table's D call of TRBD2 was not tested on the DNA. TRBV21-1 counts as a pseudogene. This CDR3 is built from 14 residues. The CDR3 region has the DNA TGTGCCACCTTACGTCGGCCCCCGGGCTACGAGCAGTACTTC. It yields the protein CATLRRPPGYEQYF.

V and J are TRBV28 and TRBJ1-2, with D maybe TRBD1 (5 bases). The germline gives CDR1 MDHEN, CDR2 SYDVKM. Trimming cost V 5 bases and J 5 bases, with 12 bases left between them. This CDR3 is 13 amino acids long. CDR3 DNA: TGTGCCAGCAGTCGGTGGGGGGGGTATGGCTACACCTTC. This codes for CASSRWGGYGYTF.

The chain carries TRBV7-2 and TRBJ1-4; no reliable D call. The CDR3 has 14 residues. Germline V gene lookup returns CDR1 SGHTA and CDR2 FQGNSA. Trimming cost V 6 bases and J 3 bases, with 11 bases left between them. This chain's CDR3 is CASSQQNSNEKLFF. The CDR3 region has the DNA TGTGCCAGCAGTCAACAGAACTCTAATGAAAAACTGTTTTTT.

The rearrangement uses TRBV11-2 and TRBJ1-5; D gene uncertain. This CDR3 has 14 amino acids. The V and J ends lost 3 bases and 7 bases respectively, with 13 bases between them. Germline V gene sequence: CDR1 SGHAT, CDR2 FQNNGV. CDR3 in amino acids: CASSFSAPRQPQHF. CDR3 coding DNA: TGTGCCAGCAGCTTCTCAGCCCCGAGGCAGCCCCAGCATTTT.

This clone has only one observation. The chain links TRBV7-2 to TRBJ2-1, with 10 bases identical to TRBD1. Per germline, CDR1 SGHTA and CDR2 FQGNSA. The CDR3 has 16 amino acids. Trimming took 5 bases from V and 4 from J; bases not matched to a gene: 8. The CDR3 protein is CASSTRDRGPYNEQFF. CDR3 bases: TGTGCCAGCAGCACCAGGGACAGGGGCCCATACAATGAGCAGTTCTTC.

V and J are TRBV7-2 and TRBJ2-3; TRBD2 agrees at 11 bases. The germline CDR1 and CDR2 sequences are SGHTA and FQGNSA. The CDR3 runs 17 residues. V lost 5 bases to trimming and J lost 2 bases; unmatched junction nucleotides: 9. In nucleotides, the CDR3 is TGTGCCAGCAGCGTACTACTAGCGGGAGTTGCCACAGATACGCAGTATTTT. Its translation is CASSVLLAGVATDTQYF.

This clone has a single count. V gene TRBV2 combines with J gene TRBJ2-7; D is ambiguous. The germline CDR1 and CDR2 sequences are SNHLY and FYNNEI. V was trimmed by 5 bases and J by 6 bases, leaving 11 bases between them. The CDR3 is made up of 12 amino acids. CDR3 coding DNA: TGTGCCAGCAGTCCCCGCCCCGCCGAGCAGTACTTC. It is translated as CASSPRPAEQYF.

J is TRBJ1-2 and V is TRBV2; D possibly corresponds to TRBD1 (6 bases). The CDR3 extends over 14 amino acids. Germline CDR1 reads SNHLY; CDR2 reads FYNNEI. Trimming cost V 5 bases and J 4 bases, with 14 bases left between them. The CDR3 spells CASSRTVLGYGYTF. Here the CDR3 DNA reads TGTGCCAGCAGTCGGACAGTTTTGGGCTATGGCTACACCTTC.

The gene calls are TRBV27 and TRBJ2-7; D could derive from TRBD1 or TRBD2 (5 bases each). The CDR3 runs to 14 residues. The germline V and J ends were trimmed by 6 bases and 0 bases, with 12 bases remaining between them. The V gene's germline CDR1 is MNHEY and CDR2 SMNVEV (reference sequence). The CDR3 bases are TGTGCCAGCAGCTCCGGGACGGACTCCTACGAGCAGTACTTC. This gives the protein CASSSGTDSYEQYF.

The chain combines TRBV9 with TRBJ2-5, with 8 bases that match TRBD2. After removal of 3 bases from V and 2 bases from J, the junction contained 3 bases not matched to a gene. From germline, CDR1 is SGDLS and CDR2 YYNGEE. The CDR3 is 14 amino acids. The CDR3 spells CASSAVAGQETQYF. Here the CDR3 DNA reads TGTGCCAGCAGCGCGGTAGCGGGGCAAGAGACCCAGTACTTC.

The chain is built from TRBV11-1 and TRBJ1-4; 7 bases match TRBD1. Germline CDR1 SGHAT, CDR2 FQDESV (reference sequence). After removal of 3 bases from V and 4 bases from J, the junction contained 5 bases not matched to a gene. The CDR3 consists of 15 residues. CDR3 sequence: CASSFTGQLNEKLFF. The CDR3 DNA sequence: TGTGCCAGCAGCTTCACGGGACAGCTTAATGAAAAACTGTTTTTT.

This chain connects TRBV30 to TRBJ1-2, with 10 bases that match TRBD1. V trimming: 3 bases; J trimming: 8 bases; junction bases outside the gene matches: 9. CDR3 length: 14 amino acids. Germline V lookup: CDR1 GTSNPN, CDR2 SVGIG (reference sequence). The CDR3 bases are TGTGCCTGGAGAGACCGGGACAGGGGATTGGGCTACACCTTC. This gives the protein CAWRDRDRGLGYTF.

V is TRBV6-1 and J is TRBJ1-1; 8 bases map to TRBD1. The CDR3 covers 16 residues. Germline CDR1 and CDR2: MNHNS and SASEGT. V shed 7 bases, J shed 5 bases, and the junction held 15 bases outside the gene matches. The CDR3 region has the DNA TGTGCCAGCACTGAGACAGGGGAAATTAGTGGAACTGAAGCTTTCTTT. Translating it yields CASTETGEISGTEAFF.

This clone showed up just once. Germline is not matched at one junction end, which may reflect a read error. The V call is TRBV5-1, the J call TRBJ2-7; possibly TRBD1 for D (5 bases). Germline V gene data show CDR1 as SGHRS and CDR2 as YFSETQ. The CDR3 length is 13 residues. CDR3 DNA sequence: TGCGCCAGCAGTTTGGCGGACACCTACGAGCAGTACTTC. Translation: CASSLADTYEQYF.

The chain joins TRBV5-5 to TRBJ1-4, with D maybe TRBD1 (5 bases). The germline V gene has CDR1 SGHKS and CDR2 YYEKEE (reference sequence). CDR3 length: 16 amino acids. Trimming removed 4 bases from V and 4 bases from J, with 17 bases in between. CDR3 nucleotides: TGTGCCAGCAGCACTGGGGCGGGACGGTTTAATGAAAAACTGTTTTTT. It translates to CASSTGAGRFNEKLFF. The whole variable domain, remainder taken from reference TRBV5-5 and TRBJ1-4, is DAGVTQSPTHLIKTRGQQVTLRCSPISGHKSVSWYQQVLGQGPQFIFQYYEKEERGRGNFPDRFSARQFPNYSSELNVNALLLGDSALYLCASSTGAGRFNEKLFFGSGTQLSVL.

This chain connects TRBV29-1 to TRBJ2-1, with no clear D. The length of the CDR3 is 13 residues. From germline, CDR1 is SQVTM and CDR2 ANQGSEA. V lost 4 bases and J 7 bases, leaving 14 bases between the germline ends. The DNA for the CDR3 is TGCAGCGTTGTGGGCCTCATGGTAAATGAGCAGTTCTTC. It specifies CSVVGLMVNEQFF.

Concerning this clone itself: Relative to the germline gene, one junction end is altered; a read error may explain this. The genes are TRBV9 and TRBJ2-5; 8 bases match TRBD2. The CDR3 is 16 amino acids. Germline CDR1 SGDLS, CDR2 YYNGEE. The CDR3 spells CASSRAPRAGEEPQYF. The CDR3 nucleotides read TGTGCCAGCAGCCGCGCCCCGAGAGCGGGAGAAGAGCCCCAGTACTTC.

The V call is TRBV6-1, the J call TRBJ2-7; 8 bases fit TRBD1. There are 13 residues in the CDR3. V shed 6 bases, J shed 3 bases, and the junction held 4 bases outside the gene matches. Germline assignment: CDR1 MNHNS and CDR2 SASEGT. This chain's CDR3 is CASRRTGLYEQYF. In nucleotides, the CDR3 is TGTGCCAGCAGGCGGACAGGGCTCTACGAGCAGTACTTC.

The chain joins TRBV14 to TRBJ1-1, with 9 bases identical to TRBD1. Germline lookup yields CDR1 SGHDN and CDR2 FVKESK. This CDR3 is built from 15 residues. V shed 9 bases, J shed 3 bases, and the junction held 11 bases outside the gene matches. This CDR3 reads CASNGGQGFDTEAFF. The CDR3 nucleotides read TGTGCCAGTAACGGGGGACAGGGTTTCGACACTGAAGCTTTCTTT. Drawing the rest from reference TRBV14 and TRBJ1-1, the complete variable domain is EAGVTQFPSHSVIEKGQTVTLRCDPISGHDNLYWYRRVMGKEIKFLLHFVKESKQDESGMPNNRFLAERTGGTYSTLKVQPAELEDSGVYFCASNGGQGFDTEAFFGQGTRLTVV.